The clone carrying this T cell receptor beta chain has a handful of counts. This sample is part of a study of identical twins' blood T cells. One entry per CDR3 protein, called by TCRdb with MiXCR from the 5' RACE reads. This table holds 350,000 to 450,000 distinct CDR3 sequences, over 25% found once. The receptor was isolated from a woman aged 18-49 years in good health. What was sequenced was PBMCs.

The CDR3 DNA is TGTGCCAGTAGTATTAGCGGGGATAATGAGCAGTTCTTC. Translation gives CASSISGDNEQFF. The V and J genes are TRBV19 and TRBJ2-1; TRBD2 agrees at 8 bases. The trim removed 3 bases at V and 7 bases at J, leaving 2 bases unmatched. The germline gives CDR1 LNHDA, CDR2 SQIVND (reference sequence). CDR3 length: 13 residues.